These T cell receptor beta chains were read from a single sample in a study of cytomegalovirus exposure and HLA in healthy donors. TCRdb keeps only in-frame clones here, not all; method: immunoSEQ multiplex PCR. The sample lists 250,000 to 400,000 clones, roughly 88% seen once, with approximately 0.95% in the top ten. The specimen sequenced was PBMCs. These receptors all stem from a young man in good health and CMV-seronegative. Each CDR3 is given with its conserved first and last residue. Fields, in order: clone size, D gene, V gene, J gene, CDR3 DNA, CDR3 protein. The D gene is left open where the match is weak. Only part of the rows carry a size: once, few, many, or a class if the clone is expanded.

.	TRBD1	TRBV5-6	TRBJ1-3	TGTGCCAGCAGCCTACGGACAGGAGCTGGAAACACCATATATTTT	CASSLRTGAGNTIYF
.	.	TRBV5-6	TRBJ1-6	TGTGCCAGCAGCATGGGGGGCAGCTCCTATAATTCACCCCTCCACTTT	CASSMGGSSYNSPLHF
.	TRBD1	TRBV18	TRBJ1-2	TGTGCCAGCTCACCCGACAGGGGGGTTAACTATGGCTACACCTTC	CASSPDRGVNYGYTF
.	TRBD2	TRBV6-5	TRBJ2-2	TGTGCCAGCAGTTACGGGGCGGGGGCGAACACCGGGGAGCTGTTTTTT	CASSYGAGANTGELFF
.	TRBD1	TRBV19	TRBJ2-7	TGTGCCAGTAGCCTGCCGGACAGGGGGCGAGAGCAGTACTTC	CASSLPDRGREQYF
.	TRBD2	TRBV7-2	TRBJ2-3	TGTGCCAGCAGTCGTACTAGCGGGACGCGCACAGATACGCAGTATTTT	CASSRTSGTRTDTQYF
.	TRBD2	TRBV6-5	TRBJ2-1	TGTGCCAGCAGTTATCTAGCGGGGGGCCTCGATGAGCAGTTCTTC	CASSYLAGGLDEQFF
.	.	TRBV6-1	TRBJ2-7	TGTGCCAGCAGGACCTATCACGGGTTCCACGAGCAGTACTTC	CASRTYHGFHEQYF
few	.	TRBV5-1	TRBJ1-2	TGCGCCAGCAGCTACACAGGGAGCTATGGCTACACCTTC	CASSYTGSYGYTF
.	TRBD2	TRBV25-1	TRBJ2-3	TGTGCCAGCAGACTAGCGGGAGATATGCCGGATACGCAGTATTTT	CASRLAGDMPDTQYF
.	TRBD1	TRBV9	TRBJ1-2	TGTGCCAGCAGCGTAGGGGGGACAGCCTATGGCTACACCTTC	CASSVGGTAYGYTF
.	.	TRBV12-5	TRBJ2-7	TGTGCTAGTGGTTTGGCCCCCTGGGGGCGGGGGCACTCCTACGAGCAGTACTTC	CASGLAPWGRGHSYEQYF
.	TRBD1	TRBV19	TRBJ2-1	TGTGCCAGTAGTATCGGGCAGGGGGATGGTAGTGAGCAGTTCTTC	CASSIGQGDGSEQFF
once	.	TRBV6-5	TRBJ1-3	TGTGCCAGCAGTCTCAGGGGCGTCTCTGGAAACACCATATATTTT	CASSLRGVSGNTIYF
.	.	TRBV18	TRBJ2-2	TGTGCCAGCTCAAATAGGGAGACGAACACCGGGGAGCTGTTTTTT	CASSNRETNTGELFF